A single sample gave rise to the 8 T cell receptor beta chains below, sequenced in a study of OX40 agonist ivuxolimab in advanced cancers. Profiled with immunoSEQ multiplex PCR; TCRdb holds only in-frame clones, not every one. The sample gives 55,000 to 60,000 clones, 93% of which show up once; roughly 18% is in the top ten. The specimen was CD4+ or CD8+ T cells sorted from blood, collected in a trial of the OX40 agonist ivuxolimab. These receptors were taken from an adult with an advanced solid tumor such as melanoma, head and neck, liver or kidney cancer.

The chain has TRBV5-4 and TRBJ2-3, with D perhaps TRBD2 (5 bases). V shed 2 bases and J shed 2 bases, with 15 bases lying between them. CDR1 and CDR2 from the germline V gene are SGHNT and YYREEE (reference sequence). There are 16 residues in the CDR3. The CDR3 spells CASSFGLAPLTDTQYF. CDR3 nucleotide sequence: TGTGCCAGCAGCTTCGGCCTAGCTCCCCTCACAGATACGCAGTATTTT.

The J gene is TRBJ2-7, the V gene TRBV30, with D perhaps TRBD1 or TRBD2 (5 bases each). The CDR3 runs 12 residues. Germline V gene data show CDR1 as GTSNPN and CDR2 as SVGIG (reference sequence). The V end lost 8 bases, the J end lost 6 bases, and 17 bases lay between the germline ends. The CDR3 sequence is CAGTGTFAEQYF. CDR3 nucleotide sequence: TGTGCCGGGACCGGGACGTTCGCCGAGCAGTACTTC.

The genes are TRBV4-3 and TRBJ1-5; tentative D call: TRBD1 (5 bases). Germline values: CDR1 LGHNA, CDR2 YSLEER. CDR3 length equals 16 residues. The V and J ends lost 2 bases and 1 base respectively, with 12 bases between them. This CDR3 is CASSQSYGGSNQPQHF. The DNA of the CDR3 is TGCGCCAGCAGCCAAAGCTACGGGGGGAGCAATCAGCCCCAGCATTTT.

The genes are TRBV13 and TRBJ2-5; the D gene could be TRBD1 or TRBD2 (6 bases each). Germline V lookup: CDR1 PRHDT, CDR2 FYEKMQ (reference sequence). The V end lost 5 bases, the J end lost 3 bases, and 13 bases lay between the germline ends. The CDR3 is 14 amino acids. This CDR3 reads CASSPRGREETQYF. DNA for the CDR3: TGTGCCAGCAGCCCCCGGGGGCGTGAAGAGACCCAGTACTTC.

The V and J genes are TRBV7-9 and TRBJ2-7, with a possible D match to TRBD2 (5 bases). This CDR3 region has 15 residues. The V gene's germline CDR1 is SEHNR and CDR2 FQNEAQ (reference sequence). Trimming removed 5 bases at V and 2 bases at J, with 16 bases between. The CDR3 reads CASSPFGSGPYEQYF. As DNA, the CDR3 is TGTGCCAGCAGCCCCTTTGGGAGCGGCCCCTACGAGCAGTACTTC.

The genes are TRBV5-1 and TRBJ2-5; the D gene is possibly TRBD1 (5 bases). This CDR3 region has 14 residues. From germline, CDR1 is SGHRS and CDR2 YFSETQ. The V and J ends lost 2 bases and 1 base respectively, with 9 bases between them. As DNA, the CDR3 is TGCGCCAGCAGCTTTGACAGATTCCAAGAGACCCAGTACTTC. This encodes CASSFDRFQETQYF.

The chain combines TRBV10-3 with TRBJ2-7; D unresolved. This CDR3 has 16 residues. V gave up 6 bases and J gave up 2 bases, with 20 bases separating them. CDR1 is ENHRY and CDR2 is SYGVKD in the germline V gene. The CDR3 region is CAISEPSDGRTYEQYF. In DNA, the CDR3 is TGTGCCATCAGCGAACCTTCGGACGGCCGTACCTACGAGCAGTACTTC.

The genes are TRBV7-8 and TRBJ2-7; D tentatively fits TRBD1 or TRBD2 (5 bases each). The V end lost 10 bases, the J end lost 2 bases, and 18 bases lay between the germline ends. Germline V gene sequence: CDR1 SGHVS, CDR2 FQNEAQ. The CDR3 contains 14 residues. The DNA of the CDR3 is TGTGCCACCCTTGGGGACCTCAACGCCTACGAGCAGTACTTC. Its translation: CATLGDLNAYEQYF.